This TCR beta chain stems from a study of blood T cells in healthy people across ages. Study findings and constraints: The diversity estimates, figures obtained from one million T cells, were considered underestimates. No one knew whether donors had CMV, which possibly confounded expanded clonotype changes.

Concerning this clonotype: The target antigen is unknown.

The CDR3 covers 17 residues. Germline values: CDR1 SNHLY, CDR2 FYNNEI. The V gene end was trimmed by 7 bases and the J gene end by 0 bases; junction bases not matched to a gene: 12. RNA extraction gave at least 5 micrograms of total RNA per sample. A J-beta primer mix and a sample-barcoded 5' primer were used in a second PCR of about 7 to 12 cycles. One entry per CDR3 protein, called by TCRdb with MiXCR from the 5' RACE reads. The data contain around 1.1 million distinct CDR3 sequences, roughly two fifths of them singletons. The sequenced material came from blood. This sequence originates from a man aged 18 to 29 in good health. The chain has TRBV2 and TRBJ2-1; 7 nucleotides line up with TRBD1. The CDR3 spells CASTYRGLASSYNEQFF. In DNA form, the CDR3 reads TGTGCCAGCACCTACAGGGGCCTCGCGAGCTCCTACAATGAGCAGTTCTTC.